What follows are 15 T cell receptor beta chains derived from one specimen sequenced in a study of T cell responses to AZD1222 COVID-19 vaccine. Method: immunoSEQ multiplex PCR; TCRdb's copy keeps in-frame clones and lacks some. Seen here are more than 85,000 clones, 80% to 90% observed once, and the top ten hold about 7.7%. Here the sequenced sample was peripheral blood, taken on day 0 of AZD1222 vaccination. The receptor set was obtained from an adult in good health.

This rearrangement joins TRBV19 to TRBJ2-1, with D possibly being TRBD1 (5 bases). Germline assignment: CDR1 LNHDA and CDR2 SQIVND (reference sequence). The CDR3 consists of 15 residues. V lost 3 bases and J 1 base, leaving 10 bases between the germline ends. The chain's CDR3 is CASSIQGESYNEQFF. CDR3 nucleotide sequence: TGTGCCAGTAGTATTCAGGGCGAATCCTACAATGAGCAGTTCTTC.

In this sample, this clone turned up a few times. The DNA of the CDR3 is TGTGCCAGCAGTGGTACGGGACAGGGGAACTCTGGAAACACCATATATTTT. It yields the protein CASSGTGQGNSGNTIYF. The chain has TRBV28 and TRBJ1-3; 10 bases are shared with TRBD1. The germline V gene has CDR1 MDHEN and CDR2 SYDVKM. V lost 5 bases and J lost 0; bases outside the gene matches: 7. The CDR3 loop spans 17 amino acids.

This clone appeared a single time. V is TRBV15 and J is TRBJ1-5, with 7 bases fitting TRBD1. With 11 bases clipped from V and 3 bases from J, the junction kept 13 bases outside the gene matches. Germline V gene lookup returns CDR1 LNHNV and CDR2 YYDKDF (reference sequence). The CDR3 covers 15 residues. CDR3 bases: TGTGCCGCCGGGGGGACAGATCTGTACAATCAGCCCCAGCATTTT. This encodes CAAGGTDLYNQPQHF. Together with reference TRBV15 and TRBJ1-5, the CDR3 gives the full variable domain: DAMVIQNPRYQVTQFGKPVTLSCSQTLNHNVMYWYQQKSSQAPKLLFHYYDKDFNNEADTPDNFQSRRPNTSFCFLDIRSPGLGDTAMYLCAAGGTDLYNQPQHFGDGTRLSIL.

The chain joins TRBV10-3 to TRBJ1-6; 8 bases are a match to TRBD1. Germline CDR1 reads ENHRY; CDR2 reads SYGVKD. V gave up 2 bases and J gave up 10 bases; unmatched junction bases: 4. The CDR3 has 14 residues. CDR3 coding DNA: TGTGCCATCAGTGAGGTGTCAGGGGGCTCACCCCTCCACTTT. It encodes CAISEVSGGSPLHF.

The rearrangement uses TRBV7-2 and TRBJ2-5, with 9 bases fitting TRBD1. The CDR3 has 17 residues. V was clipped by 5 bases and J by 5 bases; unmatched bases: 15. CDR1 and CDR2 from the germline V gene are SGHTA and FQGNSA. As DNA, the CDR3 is TGTGCCAGCAGCCCCGTCGGACAGGGGCAAATTATGGAGACCCAGTACTTC. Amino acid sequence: CASSPVGQGQIMETQYF.

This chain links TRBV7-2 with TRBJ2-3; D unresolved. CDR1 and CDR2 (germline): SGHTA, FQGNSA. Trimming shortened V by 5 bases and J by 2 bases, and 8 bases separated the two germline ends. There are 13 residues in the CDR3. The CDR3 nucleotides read TGTGCCAGCAGCGGAAACTTCACAGATACGCAGTATTTT. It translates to CASSGNFTDTQYF.

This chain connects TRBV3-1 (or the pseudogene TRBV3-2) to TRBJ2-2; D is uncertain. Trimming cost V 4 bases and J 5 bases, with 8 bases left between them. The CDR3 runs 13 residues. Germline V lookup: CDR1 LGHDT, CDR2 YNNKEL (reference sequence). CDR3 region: CASSPASTGELFF. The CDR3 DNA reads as TGTGCCAGCAGCCCAGCGTCGACCGGGGAGCTGTTTTTT.

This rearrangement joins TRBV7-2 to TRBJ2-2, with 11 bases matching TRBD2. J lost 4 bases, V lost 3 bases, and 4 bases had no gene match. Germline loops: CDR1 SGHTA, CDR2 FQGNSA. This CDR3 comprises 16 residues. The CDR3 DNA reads TGTGCCAGCAGCTTCCCGGGACTAGCGGTCACCGGGGAGCTGTTTTTT. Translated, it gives CASSFPGLAVTGELFF.

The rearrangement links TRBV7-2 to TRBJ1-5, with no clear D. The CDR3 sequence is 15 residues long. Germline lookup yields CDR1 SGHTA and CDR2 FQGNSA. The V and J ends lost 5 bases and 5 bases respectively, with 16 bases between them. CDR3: CASSPRWGADQPQHF. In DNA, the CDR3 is TGTGCCAGCAGCCCCCGCTGGGGAGCCGATCAGCCCCAGCATTTT.

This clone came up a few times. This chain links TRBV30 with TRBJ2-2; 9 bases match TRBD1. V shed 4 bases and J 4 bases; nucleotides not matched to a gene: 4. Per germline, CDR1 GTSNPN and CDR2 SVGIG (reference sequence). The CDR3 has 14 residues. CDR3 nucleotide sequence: TGTGCCTGGAACAGGGGGCGCAGCACCGGGGAGCTGTTTTTT. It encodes CAWNRGRSTGELFF.

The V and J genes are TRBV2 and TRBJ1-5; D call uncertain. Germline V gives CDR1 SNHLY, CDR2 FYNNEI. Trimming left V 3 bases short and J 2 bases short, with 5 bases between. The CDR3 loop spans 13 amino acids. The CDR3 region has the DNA TGTGCCAGCAGTGATCAGGGCAATCAGCCCCAGCATTTT. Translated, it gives CASSDQGNQPQHF.

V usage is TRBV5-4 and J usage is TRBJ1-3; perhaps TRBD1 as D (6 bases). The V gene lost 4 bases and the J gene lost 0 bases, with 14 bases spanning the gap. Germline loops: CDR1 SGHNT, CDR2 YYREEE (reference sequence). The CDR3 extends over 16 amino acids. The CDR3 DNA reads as TGTGCCAGCAGCCAAGGACAGAGAAACTCTGGAAACACCATATATTTT. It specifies CASSQGQRNSGNTIYF.

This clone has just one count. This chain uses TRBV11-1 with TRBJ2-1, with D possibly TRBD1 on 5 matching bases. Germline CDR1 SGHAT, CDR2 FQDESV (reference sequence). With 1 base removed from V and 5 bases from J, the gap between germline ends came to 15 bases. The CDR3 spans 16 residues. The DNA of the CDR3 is TGTGCCAGCAGCTTAGTTGAAGGGGTCCCTGACAATGAGCAGTTCTTC. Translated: CASSLVEGVPDNEQFF.

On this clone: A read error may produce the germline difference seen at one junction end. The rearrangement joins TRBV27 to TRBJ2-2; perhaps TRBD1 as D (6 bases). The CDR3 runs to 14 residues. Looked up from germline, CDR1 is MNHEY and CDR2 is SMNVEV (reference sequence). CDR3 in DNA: TGTGCCAGCAGTTTAGACAGGAACTCCGGGGAGCTGTTTTTT. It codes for CASSLDRNSGELFF.

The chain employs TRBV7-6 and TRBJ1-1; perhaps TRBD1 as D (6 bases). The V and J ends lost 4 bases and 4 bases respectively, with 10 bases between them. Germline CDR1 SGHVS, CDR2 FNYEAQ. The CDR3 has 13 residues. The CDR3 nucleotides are TGTGCCAGCAGCTGGACAGCGGTCACTGAAGCTTTCTTT. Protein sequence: CASSWTAVTEAFF.